This T cell receptor (beta chain) is drawn from a study of blood T cell repertoires in COVID-19. Study context: Acute and convalescent COVID-19 specimens originated in the United States, Italy and Spain.

Assay used: immunoSEQ multiplex PCR; TCRdb lists only in-frame clones, some missing. The data show roughly 230,000 clones, with over 70% seen just once and about 8% held by the top ten. CDR1 and CDR2 from the germline V gene are SGHTA and FQGNSA. The CDR3 loop spans 14 amino acids. V lost 4 bases to trimming and J lost 3 bases, with 12 bases between them. Specimen: peripheral blood. The TCR was taken from an elderly woman with acute or convalescent COVID-19. The chain couples TRBV7-2 to TRBJ1-1; D is undetermined. The CDR3: CASSSNWRDTEAFF. The CDR3 DNA is TGTGCCAGCAGCTCTAATTGGAGGGACACTGAAGCTTTCTTT.